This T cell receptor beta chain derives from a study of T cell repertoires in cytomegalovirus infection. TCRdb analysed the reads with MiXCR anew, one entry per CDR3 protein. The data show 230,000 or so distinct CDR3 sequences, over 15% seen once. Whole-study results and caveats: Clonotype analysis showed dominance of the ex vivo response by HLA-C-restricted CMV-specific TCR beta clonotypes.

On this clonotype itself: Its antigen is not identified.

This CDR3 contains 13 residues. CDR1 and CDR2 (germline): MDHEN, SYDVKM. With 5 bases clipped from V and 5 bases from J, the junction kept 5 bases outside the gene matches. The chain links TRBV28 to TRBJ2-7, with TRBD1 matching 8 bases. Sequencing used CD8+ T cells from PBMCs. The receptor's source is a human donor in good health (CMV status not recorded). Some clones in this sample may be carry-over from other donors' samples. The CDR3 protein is CASSPGQAHEQYF. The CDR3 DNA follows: TGTGCCAGCAGTCCGGGACAGGCCCACGAGCAGTACTTC.